A selection of T cell receptor beta chains follows, all from one sample in a study of CD8 T cells in ankylosing spondylitis. TCRdb passed the 5' RACE reads through MiXCR, listing each CDR3 protein once. The sample has fewer than 650,000 distinct CDR3 sequences, over 9.5% seen once; the top ten hold around 6.8%. Sequenced sample: blood, either unsorted or a sorted T cell fraction (not recorded which). The receptors come from a male donor with ankylosing spondylitis. CDR3s include the opening cysteine and the closing phenylalanine or tryptophan. Each record gives: J gene, V gene, clone size, D gene, CDR3 protein, CDR3 DNA. D genes are given only for firm matches. A row's size may be missing; if present it is once, few, many or a size class.

J: TRBJ1-4; V: TRBV12-3/TRBV12-4; size: few; D: NA; CDR3: CASSLHGLAEKLFF; DNA: TGTGCCAGCAGTTTACACGGGTTGGCGGAAAAACTGTTTTTT
J: TRBJ1-2; V: TRBV6-1; size: NA; D: NA; CDR3: CASAQANYGYTF; DNA: TGTGCCAGCGCCCAGGCGAACTATGGCTACACCTTC
J: TRBJ2-5; V: TRBV11-2; size: NA; D: NA; CDR3: CASSQLSAVQETQYF; DNA: TGTGCCAGCAGCCAGCTGTCTGCGGTACAAGAGACCCAGTACTTC
J: TRBJ2-1; V: TRBV11-1; size: NA; D: TRBD2; CDR3: CASSLARRGLAGAVTYNEQFF; DNA: TGTGCCAGCAGCTTAGCTCGTCGGGGACTAGCGGGAGCAGTTACCTACAATGAGCAGTTCTTC
J: TRBJ1-1; V: TRBV9; size: NA; D: NA; CDR3: CASSVLTGAATEAFF; DNA: TGTGCCAGCAGCGTTCTAACTGGGGCCGCCACTGAAGCTTTCTTT
J: TRBJ1-1; V: TRBV2; size: few; D: TRBD1; CDR3: CASTPDRGTEAFF; DNA: TGTGCCAGCACCCCTGACAGGGGCACTGAAGCTTTCTTT
J: TRBJ1-5; V: TRBV10-3; size: few; D: TRBD1; CDR3: CAISDGTGRQPQHF; DNA: TGTGCCATCAGTGACGGGACAGGTCGTCAGCCCCAGCATTTT
J: TRBJ2-3; V: TRBV5-1; size: many; D: TRBD2; CDR3: CASSLALAGDSGTDTQYF; DNA: TGCGCCAGCAGCTTGGCTCTAGCGGGAGACTCCGGCACAGATACGCAGTATTTT
J: TRBJ1-1; V: TRBV5-1; size: few; D: NA; CDR3: CASSFEVGTEAFF; DNA: TGCGCCAGCAGCTTCGAGGTTGGCACTGAAGCTTTCTTT
J: TRBJ2-3; V: TRBV24-1; size: few; D: NA; CDR3: CATITSTDTQYF; DNA: TGTGCCACCATAACTAGCACAGATACGCAGTATTTT
J: TRBJ2-5; V: TRBV15; size: NA; D: NA; CDR3: CATSRDRGGGPQETQYF; DNA: TGTGCCACCAGCAGAGATAGGGGCGGAGGGCCCCAAGAGACCCAGTACTTC
J: TRBJ1-1; V: TRBV15; size: few; D: TRBD1; CDR3: CATSGALDRQNTEAFF; DNA: TGTGCCACCAGCGGAGCCTTGGACAGGCAGAACACTGAAGCTTTCTTT
J: TRBJ2-5; V: TRBV7-9; size: few; D: NA; CDR3: CASSFPAYTSQETQYF; DNA: TGTGCCAGCAGCTTCCCCGCCTACACCTCCCAAGAGACCCAGTACTTC
J: TRBJ2-5; V: TRBV10-3; size: NA; D: NA; CDR3: CAISGKETQYF; DNA: TGTGCCATCAGTGGCAAAGAGACCCAGTACTTC
J: TRBJ1-4; V: TRBV3-1; size: few; D: NA; CDR3: CASSQDLQGYEKLFF; DNA: TGTGCCAGCAGCCAAGATCTACAGGGATATGAAAAACTGTTTTTT
J: TRBJ1-1; V: TRBV20-1; size: NA; D: NA; CDR3: CSARGARDTEAFF; DNA: TGCAGTGCTAGGGGAGCGAGGGACACTGAAGCTTTCTTT
J: TRBJ1-1; V: TRBV11-2; size: many; D: NA; CDR3: CASSLDVDREAFF; DNA: TGTGCCAGCAGCTTAGATGTGGACAGAGAAGCTTTCTTT